This T cell receptor (beta chain) was identified during a study of cytomegalovirus exposure and HLA in healthy donors. In the PCR, 60 Vbeta and 13 Jbeta primers were used. Using immunoSEQ multiplex PCR, the repertoire was profiled, and TCRdb retains in-frame clones only, with some absent. The sample holds 130,000 or so clones, around 80% seen once. CDR1 is MNHEY and CDR2 is SMNVEV in the germline V gene (reference sequence). The CDR3 sequence is 15 residues long. The V gene lost 5 bases and the J gene lost 3 bases, with 17 bases spanning the gap. The chain joins TRBV27 to TRBJ2-7, with D tentatively TRBD2 (7 bases). This TCR derives from a young man in good health and CMV-seropositive. The sample comprised PBMCs. This chain's CDR3 is CASSQRGGAGYEQYF. Written as DNA, the CDR3 is TGTGCCAGCAGTCAGAGAGGGGGGGCTGGCTACGAGCAGTACTTC.